The 17 T cell receptor beta chains below all came from one sample that was sequenced in a study of low-dose radiotherapy and immunotherapy resistance in tumors. cDNA synthesis used a TRAV/TRBV-specific primer set for both chains. TCR amplification ran 15 to 25 PCR cycles using constant-region and V-primer adapter primers. One entry per CDR3 protein results from TCRdb running MiXCR on the reads. The data contain roughly 8,700 distinct CDR3 sequences, 69% of them singletons. Every receptor here comes from a human donor with advanced metastatic prostate, ovarian, gallbladder or colorectal cancer (not recorded which). This table probably holds off-target reads from a library built for another chain.

The chain links TRBV7-9 to TRBJ2-2; weak D call: TRBD2 (7 bases). This CDR3 region has 13 residues. V was pared by 5 bases and J by 7 bases, with 11 bases between. Looked up from germline, CDR1 is SEHNR and CDR2 is FQNEAQ (reference sequence). CDR3 residues: CASSGGAGGELFF. As DNA, the CDR3 is TGTGCCAGCAGCGGGGGGGCCGGCGGGGAGCTGTTTTTT.

This chain connects TRBV15 to TRBJ1-2; no definite D call. With 0 bases removed from V and 8 bases from J, the gap between germline ends came to 10 bases. Germline CDR1 LNHNV, CDR2 YYDKDF (reference sequence). The CDR3 runs 13 residues. The CDR3 DNA is TGTGCCACCAGCAGAGATCCGGGAGACGGCTACACCTTC. Its protein product is CATSRDPGDGYTF.

This clonotype has more than one count but fewer than ten. V usage is TRBV19 and J usage is TRBJ1-2; 7 bases map to TRBD1. The CDR3 extends over 14 amino acids. Germline CDR1 and CDR2: LNHDA and SQIVND (reference sequence). The junction had 7 bases not matched to a gene; V was cut back by 4 bases and J by 5 bases. CDR3 nucleotide sequence: TGTGCCAGTAGTACGACTGACAGGGTTTATGGCTACACCTTC. Translated, it gives CASSTTDRVYGYTF.

CDR3 loop: CASIPRANSNSPLHF. The CDR3 DNA reads TGTGCCAGCATTCCAAGGGCGAACTCCAATTCACCCCTCCACTTT. The chain carries TRBV2 and TRBJ1-6, with D hard to call. The germline gives CDR1 SNHLY, CDR2 FYNNEI. V lost 7 bases, J lost 7 bases, and 17 bases lay in between. This CDR3 spans 15 amino acids.

The rearrangement uses TRBV28 and TRBJ2-2; D is possibly TRBD1 (6 bases). Germline assignment: CDR1 MDHEN and CDR2 SYDVKM. V dropped 4 bases and J dropped 0 bases, with 9 bases sitting between them. This CDR3 has 15 amino acids. The CDR3 is CASSSGQTNTGELFF. CDR3 nucleotide sequence: TGTGCCAGCAGTTCGGGACAAACGAACACCGGGGAGCTGTTTTTT.

The chain couples TRBV20-1 to TRBJ1-2, with D perhaps matching TRBD1 (5 bases). Germline CDR1 is DFQATT and CDR2 is SNEGSKA (reference sequence). The V end was cut by 1 base, the J end by 2 bases, with 14 bases between. The CDR3 runs to 15 residues. The CDR3 sequence: CSARGDGTINYGYTF. CDR3 coding DNA: TGCAGTGCTAGAGGGGACGGAACGATCAACTATGGCTACACCTTC.

This chain connects TRBV5-1 to TRBJ2-7; 11 nucleotides align to TRBD2. The germline CDR1 and CDR2 sequences are SGHRS and YFSETQ. The CDR3 extends over 14 amino acids. V was clipped by 4 bases and J by 5 bases; unmatched bases: 5. Here the CDR3 reads CASSMTSGTDEQYF. In DNA form, the CDR3 reads TGCGCCAGCAGCATGACTAGCGGGACGGACGAGCAGTACTTC.

The rearrangement uses TRBV5-4 and TRBJ1-6, with a possible D match to TRBD1 (6 bases). The CDR3 runs to 17 residues. CDR1 and CDR2 (germline): SGHNT, YYREEE (reference sequence). V gave up 0 bases and J gave up 0 bases, with 10 bases separating them. For the CDR3, the DNA is TGTGCCAGCAGCTTGGACAGGGCGAGCTCCTATAATTCACCCCTCCACTTT. It specifies CASSLDRASSYNSPLHF.

The chain links TRBV2 to TRBJ2-1; D uncertain. The CDR3 length is 13 residues. Germline CDR1 SNHLY, CDR2 FYNNEI. V shed 1 base and J shed 8 bases, with 9 bases lying between them. The CDR3 bases are TGTGCCAGCAGTGAAGTTAGTCTCTATGAGCAGTTCTTC. Its protein is CASSEVSLYEQFF.

The J gene is TRBJ2-5, the V gene TRBV7-9, with TRBD2 matching over 9 bases. Germline values: CDR1 SEHNR, CDR2 FQNEAQ (reference sequence). After removal of 5 bases from V and 4 bases from J, the junction contained 14 bases not matched to a gene. The CDR3 extends over 17 amino acids. The CDR3 DNA reads TGTGCCAGCAGCCCCTGGCGTCCAGCGGGAGGCCGAGAGACCCAGTACTTC. Protein sequence: CASSPWRPAGGRETQYF.

CDR3 in amino acids: CASSIRTATTNTGELFF. CDR3 in DNA: TGTGCCAGTAGTATCCGGACAGCCACCACGAACACCGGGGAGCTGTTTTTT. J is TRBJ2-2 and V is TRBV19; possibly TRBD1 for D (6 bases). V was clipped by 3 bases and J by 0 bases, with 14 bases between them. CDR3 length: 17 residues. Germline-derived CDR1 and CDR2 are LNHDA and SQIVND (reference sequence).

V gene TRBV5-4 combines with J gene TRBJ2-2; the D gene could be TRBD1 or TRBD2 (5 bases each). This CDR3 is 15 amino acids long. Germline assignment: CDR1 SGHNT and CDR2 YYREEE (reference sequence). Trimming removed 0 bases from V and 5 bases from J, with 11 bases in between. Here the CDR3 reads CASSLGAGRTGELFF. DNA for the CDR3: TGTGCCAGCAGCTTGGGGGCAGGGAGAACCGGGGAGCTGTTTTTT.

The V call is TRBV6-2 or TRBV6-3, the J call TRBJ1-4; no clear D gene. CDR3 length: 14 amino acids. V was cut by 8 bases and J by 5 bases, with 15 bases left in between. Germline loops: CDR1 MNHEY, CDR2 SVGEGT. CDR3 in amino acids: CASGMAVGNEKLFF. The CDR3 region has the DNA TGTGCCAGCGGAATGGCGGTGGGGAATGAAAAACTGTTTTTT.

This clonotype is categorized as large. The genes are TRBV28 and TRBJ1-4; D remains ambiguous. The V and J ends lost 7 bases and 7 bases respectively, with 13 bases between them. Per the germline V gene, CDR1 is MDHEN and CDR2 is SYDVKM. The CDR3 contains 13 residues. The CDR3, as DNA: TGTGCCAGCACCCTAGGATTTGGTGAAAAACTGTTTTTT. This codes for CASTLGFGEKLFF.

The chain's CDR3 is CASRDYEKLFF. DNA for the CDR3: TGTGCCAGCAGGGATTATGAAAAACTGTTTTTT. This chain uses TRBV6-1 with TRBJ1-4; D not resolved. Trimming pared 6 bases from V and 6 bases from J, leaving 5 bases between. From germline, CDR1 is MNHNS and CDR2 SASEGT. CDR3 length: 11 residues.

The rearrangement uses TRBV6-1 and TRBJ2-7; 10 bases are shared with TRBD1. This CDR3 contains 15 residues. Trimming removed 2 bases from V and 4 bases from J; junction bases left unmatched: 5. Per the germline V gene, CDR1 is MNHNS and CDR2 is SASEGT. The CDR3 DNA reads TGTGCCAGCAGTGAATCGGGGACAGGGGCTTACGAGCAGTACTTC. Translation gives CASSESGTGAYEQYF.

The rearrangement joins TRBV4-3 to TRBJ2-7, with D possibly being TRBD1 or TRBD2 (5 bases each). The CDR3 is made up of 13 amino acids. CDR1 and CDR2 from the germline V gene are LGHNA and YSLEER. Trimming took off 1 base at V and 6 bases at J, with 10 bases between the two ends. CDR3 nucleotides: TGCGCCAGCAGCCAAGTGGGGGTAAGCGAGCAGTACTTC. Amino acid sequence: CASSQVGVSEQYF.